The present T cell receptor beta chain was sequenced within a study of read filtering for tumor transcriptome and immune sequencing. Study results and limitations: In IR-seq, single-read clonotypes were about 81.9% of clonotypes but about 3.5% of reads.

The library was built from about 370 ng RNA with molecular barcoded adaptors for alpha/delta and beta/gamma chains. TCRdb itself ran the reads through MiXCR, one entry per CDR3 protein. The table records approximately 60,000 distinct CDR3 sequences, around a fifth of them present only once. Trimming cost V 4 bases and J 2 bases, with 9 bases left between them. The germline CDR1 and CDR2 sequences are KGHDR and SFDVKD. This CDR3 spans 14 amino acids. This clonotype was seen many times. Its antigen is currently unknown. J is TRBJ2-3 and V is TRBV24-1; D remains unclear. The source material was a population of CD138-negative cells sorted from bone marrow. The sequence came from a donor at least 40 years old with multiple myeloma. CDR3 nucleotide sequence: TGTGCCACCAGTGACCCCGGATCCACAGATACGCAGTATTTT. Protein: CATSDPGSTDTQYF.